These T cell receptor beta chains were read from a single sample in a study of shared T cell receptors in the human thymus. This table comes from immunoSEQ multiplex PCR, and its TCRdb copy is limited to in-frame clones, with some not included. The table lists 550,000 to 800,000 clones, 70% to 90% of them singletons, with about 0.011% in the top ten. This same sample was also taken into another study, of human thymus T cells.

Material: thymocytes. These receptors were obtained from a girl under two years old with a congenital heart defect. The CDR3 runs from the conserved cysteine through the conserved F or W. The D gene is left open where the match is weak. Not all rows give a size; the values are once, few, many and, for expanded clones, a class.

D,J,V,size,DNA,CDR3
TRBD1,TRBJ1-2,TRBV9,.,TGTGCCAGCAGCGCGGGACAGGAAAACTATGGCTACACCTTC,CASSAGQENYGYTF
.,TRBJ2-7,TRBV5-6,.,TGTGCCAGCAGCTTGGTGGGGAACTTCAGGGAAACTGCCTACGAGCAGTACTTC,CASSLVGNFRETAYEQYF
.,TRBJ1-1,TRBV5-1,.,TGCGCCAGCAGCTTCAGGGCGGACACTGAAGCTTTCTTT,CASSFRADTEAFF
TRBD1,TRBJ1-1,TRBV10-2,.,TGCGCCAGCACCCAGTTCCGGGACAGTCAAACGCGGGACACTGAAGCTTTCTTT,CASTQFRDSQTRDTEAFF
TRBD1,TRBJ2-5,TRBV7-2,.,TGTGCCAGCAGCCACAAGGCGGGGCAGGGGGCCAGTCAGGCTGAGACCCAGTACTTC,CASSHKAGQGASQAETQYF
TRBD1,TRBJ1-2,TRBV5-5,.,TGTGCCAGCAGCCACGACAGGGTAAGGTCTGGCTACACCTTC,CASSHDRVRSGYTF
TRBD1,TRBJ1-1,TRBV29-1,.,TGCAGCGTTGAAACTTGGGACAGGGTGGCTCCATGGAACACTGAAGCTTTCTTT,CSVETWDRVAPWNTEAFF
.,TRBJ1-1,TRBV14,.,TGTGCCAGCAGCCCCCCCAAGGGGCCCCTGAACACTGAAGCTTTCTTT,CASSPPKGPLNTEAFF
.,TRBJ1-4,TRBV30,.,TGTGCCTGGAGTGTACGACGGGGAGGGGGGTTGTTTTTT,CAWSVRRGGGLFF
.,TRBJ2-7,TRBV9,.,TGTGCCAGCAGCCTCGACAGAAGCTCAAGCTCCTACGAGCAGTACTTC,CASSLDRSSSSYEQYF
.,TRBJ1-2,TRBV6-5,.,TGTGCCAGCAGTTACGCCGCGGATAACTATGGCTACACCTTC,CASSYAADNYGYTF
TRBD1,TRBJ1-2,TRBV6-5,.,TGTGCCAGCAGTTACTCCGATGAGGGGGCCAACTATGGCTACACCTTC,CASSYSDEGANYGYTF
.,TRBJ1-1,TRBV9,few,TGTGCCAGCAGCGCAGGGGCGGAAACTAAGATGGACACTGAAGCTTTCTTT,CASSAGAETKMDTEAFF
.,TRBJ1-1,TRBV7-9,.,TGTGCCAGCAGCTTAGAACGGGGAAACACTGAAGCTTTCTTT,CASSLERGNTEAFF
.,TRBJ2-1,TRBV19,.,TGTGCCAGTAGTTTTACAGGGAATAAGGGTAACAATGAGCAGTTCTTC,CASSFTGNKGNNEQFF
TRBD1,TRBJ1-6,TRBV5-4,.,TGTGCCAGCAGCTTGACAGGGGGTAATTCACCCCTCCACTTT,CASSLTGGNSPLHF
.,TRBJ2-5,TRBV15,.,TGTGCCACGGGCCCTAGCGAAGAGACCCAGTACTTC,CATGPSEETQYF
.,TRBJ1-5,TRBV19,.,TGTGCCAGTAGTATAGATGGGGCGCCTTATAGCAATCAGCCCCAGCATTTT,CASSIDGAPYSNQPQHF
.,TRBJ1-2,TRBV12-5,.,TGTGCTAGTGGTTCAAAAGAACCACGAAAGGGGCAGGGGCCATACTATGGCTACACCTTC,CASGSKEPRKGQGPYYGYTF
.,TRBJ1-6,TRBV7-9,.,TGTGCCAGCAGCTTAGCCCATCTTACCTCCGACAAGGCTAATTCACCCCTCCACTTT,CASSLAHLTSDKANSPLHF
TRBD1,TRBJ1-2,TRBV7-2,.,TGTGCCAGCAGCTCTTGGACAGGGGGGGATGGCTACACCTTC,CASSSWTGGDGYTF
TRBD1,TRBJ1-2,TRBV27,.,TGTGCCAGCAGTAACCGACAGGGGAAGAACTATGGCTACACCTTC,CASSNRQGKNYGYTF
.,TRBJ2-1,TRBV28,.,TGTGCCAGCAGTTCCGGGGTATCTGGTCGCTACAATGAGCAGTTCTTC,CASSSGVSGRYNEQFF
.,TRBJ2-7,TRBV5-1,.,TGCGCCAGCAGCTTGACGGACGAGCAGTACTTC,CASSLTDEQYF
TRBD1,TRBJ1-4,TRBV4-3,once,TGCGCCAGCAGCCTAAACACAGGGGCGGGTGAAAAACTGTTTTTT,CASSLNTGAGEKLFF
.,TRBJ1-1,TRBV18,.,TGTGCCAGCTCACTGACTGTGAACACTGAAGCTTTCTTT,CASSLTVNTEAFF
TRBD2,TRBJ2-1,TRBV4-1,.,TGCGCCAGCAACCCGGGGACTAGCGGGGAAGACGGTGAGCAGTTCTTC,CASNPGTSGEDGEQFF
.,TRBJ1-2,TRBV27,.,TGTGCCAGCAGTTTCCAGGGAAGGGGCTACACCTTC,CASSFQGRGYTF
TRBD1,TRBJ1-1,TRBV27,.,TGTGCCAGCAGTTTATCGAGGACAGGGTTATCTGAAGCTTTCTTT,CASSLSRTGLSEAFF
TRBD1,TRBJ2-5,TRBV28,.,TGTGCCAGCAGACTCTCAGGAGGGGACAGGGCGGATGAGCAGTACTTC,CASRLSGGDRADEQYF
.,TRBJ2-1,TRBV12-5,.,TGTGCTAGTGGTTTGGGCAGTTCAAGCTCCTACAATGAGCAGTTCTTC,CASGLGSSSSYNEQFF
.,TRBJ2-3,TRBV7-2,.,TGTGCCAGCAGCTTAGCGAGCGGAGCCACAGATACGCAGTATTTT,CASSLASGATDTQYF
.,TRBJ1-1,TRBV6-5,.,TGTGCCAGCAGAGGCTACAGGGAAGCTTTCTTT,CASRGYREAFF
.,TRBJ2-3,TRBV7-4,once,TGTGCCAGCAGCCTCCGGGGGGCCGGCACAGATACGCAGTATTTT,CASSLRGAGTDTQYF
.,TRBJ1-3,TRBV6-6,.,TGTGCCAGCAGTTATAATCGGGATACTGGAAACACCATATATTTT,CASSYNRDTGNTIYF
.,TRBJ1-2,TRBV5-5,.,TGTGCCAGCAGGCGGGACTTGTGGGGCTACACCTTC,CASRRDLWGYTF
.,TRBJ1-1,TRBV5-5,.,TGTGCCAGCAGCTTGGGGTGTGGGAGACCCATGAACACTGAAGCTTTCTTT,CASSLGCGRPMNTEAFF
TRBD1,TRBJ2-1,TRBV5-4,once,TGTGCCAGCAGCCATACTAAAGACAGGGTGGGATCCTACAATGAGCAGTTCTTC,CASSHTKDRVGSYNEQFF
TRBD1,TRBJ2-5,TRBV15,.,TGTGCCACCAGCAGAGATAGCTGGAGACAGGGCGAGACCCAGTACTTC,CATSRDSWRQGETQYF
TRBD2,TRBJ2-7,TRBV7-2,.,TGTGCCAGCAGCCAGCGGGATGACACCTACGAGCAGTACTTC,CASSQRDDTYEQYF